Included here is one T cell receptor beta chain sequence, with context. These data belong to a study of blood T cell repertoires in COVID-19. About the study: The study drew acute and convalescent COVID-19 samples from the United States, Italy and Spain.

The CDR3 is 15 residues long. Germline CDR1 is SQVTM and CDR2 is ANQGSEA. V shed 6 bases, J shed 5 bases, and the junction held 9 bases outside the gene matches. In the original analysis: Nucleated cell number was recorded as an estimate derived from reference gene primer amplification. Method: immunoSEQ multiplex PCR; TCRdb's copy keeps in-frame clones and lacks some. V, J and clone size are those of that table, while D and trimming were read from the DNA. The sample holds around 180,000 clones; roughly 70% are singletons and the top ten take less than 3%. The clonotype originates from an elderly woman with acute or convalescent COVID-19. Sequenced material: peripheral blood. The chain employs TRBV29-1 and TRBJ2-1; TRBD1 matches 11 bases. CDR3: CSVGTRTGGHNEQFF. The CDR3 DNA is TGCAGCGTCGGGACTCGGACAGGGGGCCACAATGAGCAGTTCTTC.